The T cell receptor (beta chain) described here comes from a study of post-analysis software for immune sequencing data (dated by TCRdb to about 2015). Regarding the research as a whole: Recorded disease courses included relapsing-remitting, secondary progressive and progressive-relapsing multiple sclerosis, with some patients lacking subtype annotation. The patient repertoires were compared against more than 10 previously published healthy control repertoires obtained from donors aged about 6 to 26 years. A subset of samples was prepared in parallel using single-end sample barcoding, then pooled and co-amplified after Illumina adapter ligation. Study-wide findings and limitations: Four to six TRBV segments, including TRBV5-6, TRBV5-1 and TRBV20-1, were significantly more frequent in patients than controls. Direct clustering with F measure revealed strong co-clustering of samples prepared in the same batch, which led to a batch-effect correction. The control group was slightly older than the multiple sclerosis patient group. Significantly lower normalized Chao1 diversity was found in multiple sclerosis patients than in controls, suggesting substantial peripheral T-cell clonal expansion.

Unmatched junction bases come to 12, with V trimmed by 7 bases and J by 7 bases. Taken from cysteine to phenylalanine, the CDR3 has 14 residues. The DNA shown is the 42-base CDR3, in frame from base 1. Libraries were constructed by PCR. The sequencing machine was an Illumina HiSeq 2500. Unique molecular identifiers were incorporated into TCR beta cDNA libraries to reduce PCR and sequencing biases. Some 500,000 cDNA molecules were obtained per 1 to 10 million input T cells, so each molecule approximated one T cell. The patient libraries were prepared and sequenced with the same protocol used for the earlier healthy control dataset. Samples belonging to the same batch were prepared together, multiplexed and sequenced on a shared HiSeq lane. The authors processed their data as follows. MIGEC handled the raw barcoded reads, throwing out single-read molecular identifier groups before consensus assembly and CDR3 extraction. VDJtools was used for post-analysis of the clonotype tables, with diversity normalized by down-sampling every dataset to the smallest sample size. Repertoire overlap clustering matched CDR3 amino acid but not nucleotide sequences to correct batch-related cross-sample contamination. TCRdb reprocessed the public reads (quality trimming at Q25 with fastp, clone calling with MiXCR) and kept in-frame beta chains. A single entry per CDR3 protein holds the most common genes and DNA from its merged rows. TCRdb, not the authors, supplied the V and J calls. This sample gives under 200,000 distinct CDR3 sequences in total; about 37% of them show up just once. The ten most abundant clones make up 25% to 35% of the sample.

The intended sense of this specimen's time point label: second blood draw from one MS patient after hematopoietic stem cell transplantation. To demonstrate the VDJtools post-analysis software, TCR beta repertoires were profiled from the peripheral blood of 13 young patients with multiple sclerosis. The patients with multiple sclerosis were children and adolescents between 6 and 15 years of age. Regarding this clonotype: This receptor's antigen is unknown. No base qualities exist here, and no much larger clone lies one base off it.

The chain is encoded by TRBV12-3 or TRBV12-4 joined to TRBJ1-1; the junction holds 7 bases that match TRBD1. This clonotype was sampled from a girl aged 5 to 17 with multiple sclerosis. Donor details come from another sample of the same person, matched by shared clones. The specimen was blood, collected after autologous hematopoietic stem cell transplantation. The CDR3 has the sequence CASNPGTDNGEAFF. The bases read TGTGCCAGCAACCCCGGGACAGACAATGGTGAAGCTTTCTTT.